Each of the 31 T cell receptor beta chains below was sequenced from the same sample in a study of post-analysis software for immune sequencing data. Overall study results and limits: Patients showed TRBV5-6, TRBV5-1 and TRBV20-1 among 4 or 5 TRBV segments more frequent than in controls.

No antigen has been identified for these receptors. Prepared TCR beta cDNA libraries contained unique molecular identifiers. TCRdb re-derived calls from the PCR reads in MiXCR, one entry per CDR3 protein. Of more than 450,000 distinct CDR3 sequences in the sample, around a third were seen once. The source material was blood. The receptors stem from a girl between 2 and 17 years old with multiple sclerosis.

This clonotype showed up just a few times. The chain combines TRBV4-1 with TRBJ2-7, with D possibly being TRBD1 (5 bases). Trimming took off 1 base at V and 2 bases at J, with 24 bases between the two ends. The V gene's germline CDR1 is MGHRA and CDR2 YSYEKL. This CDR3 contains 19 residues. The CDR3 sequence: CASSQVVQGGINLPYEQYF. For the CDR3, the DNA is TGCGCCAGCAGCCAAGTTGTCCAGGGCGGTATCAACCTACCCTACGAGCAGTACTTC.

This clonotype was picked up a small number of times. The chain couples TRBV5-6 to TRBJ2-2; 13 bases match TRBD2. The CDR3 has 18 amino acids. V lost 3 bases and J lost 1; bases outside the gene matches: 6. Germline V CDR1 and CDR2: SGHDT, YYEEEE. The CDR3 reads CASSYGLAGVMNTGELFF. In DNA, the CDR3 is TGTGCCAGCAGCTATGGACTAGCGGGGGTGATGAACACCGGGGAGCTGTTTTTT.

The sample holds a few counts of this clonotype. The genes are TRBV20-1 and TRBJ2-7, with 10 nucleotides matching TRBD2. Germline CDR1 is DFQATT and CDR2 is SNEGSKA (reference sequence). The CDR3 loop spans 19 amino acids. V shed 0 bases, J shed 3 bases, and the junction held 17 bases outside the gene matches. CDR3 bases: TGCAGTGCTAGAGATCTCCCAGGAATTAGCGGGGGGCCCGACTACGAGCAGTACTTC. This translates into CSARDLPGISGGPDYEQYF.

This clonotype was observed at least ten times. This sequence joins TRBV27 and TRBJ2-7, with TRBD2 matching 11 bases. Germline CDR1 and CDR2: MNHEY and SMNVEV (reference sequence). J gave up 0 bases and V 2 bases, and 0 bases lay outside the gene matches. The CDR3 extends over 15 amino acids. The CDR3 sequence: CASSLGTSGSYEQYF. As DNA, the CDR3 is TGTGCCAGCAGTTTAGGGACTAGCGGCTCCTACGAGCAGTACTTC.

In this sample, this clonotype turned up once. The chain recombines TRBV5-5 with TRBJ1-1; the D is unclear. In germline, CDR1 is SGHKS, CDR2 YYEKEE (reference sequence). The CDR3 runs to 12 residues. V was clipped by 6 bases and J by 1 base, with 7 bases between them. This CDR3 reads CASNIQNTEAFF. The CDR3 region has the DNA TGTGCCAGCAATATTCAGAACACTGAAGCTTTCTTT.

The rearrangement joins TRBV20-1 to TRBJ2-1; TRBD2 aligns across 9 bases. The CDR3 extends over 15 amino acids. The germline V gene encodes CDR1 DFQATT and CDR2 SNEGSKA (reference sequence). After removal of 6 bases from V and 1 base from J, the junction contained 7 bases not matched to a gene. The CDR3, as DNA: TGCAGTGCAGACCAGCTAGCGGGGTCCTACAATGAGCAGTTCTTC. As protein: CSADQLAGSYNEQFF.

Ten or more counts support this clonotype. The junction and the germline gene differ at one end; a read error may be behind it. V usage is TRBV5-1 and J usage is TRBJ2-5, with TRBD2 as a possible D gene (6 bases). Looked up from germline, CDR1 is SGHRS and CDR2 is YFSETQ. This CDR3 spans 13 amino acids. The CDR3 sequence: CASSLGSGETQYF. CDR3 nucleotides: TGTGCCAGCTCACTCGGGAGCGGGGAGACCCAGTACTTC.

The chain joins TRBV5-1 to TRBJ2-1; 8 bases map to TRBD2. The V and J ends lost 6 bases and 0 bases, in that order; junction bases with no gene match: 5. Germline V gene lookup returns CDR1 SGHRS and CDR2 YFSETQ. This CDR3 comprises 15 residues. CDR3 residues: CASMLAGISYNEQFF. The CDR3 DNA follows: TGCGCCAGCATGTTAGCGGGGATCTCCTACAATGAGCAGTTCTTC.

In its sample, this clonotype was seen many times. The chain is built from TRBV5-1 and TRBJ2-1; TRBD2 matches 8 bases. The J segment lost 6 bases and the V segment lost 6 bases, leaving 5 bases of the junction unmatched. The CDR3 is 13 amino acids. Germline V gene lookup returns CDR1 SGHRS and CDR2 YFSETQ. The CDR3 region is CASKTGLANEQFF. Here the CDR3 DNA reads TGCGCCAGCAAAACCGGACTAGCCAATGAGCAGTTCTTC.

This clonotype was seen a handful of times. The chain joins TRBV5-6 to TRBJ2-7; 9 nucleotides agree with TRBD1. CDR3 length: 14 residues. Germline loops: CDR1 SGHDT, CDR2 YYEEEE. J gave up 5 bases and V 4 bases, and 7 bases lay outside the gene matches. The CDR3 loop is CASSRLTGGDEQYF. In DNA, the CDR3 is TGTGCCAGCAGCCGACTGACAGGGGGGGACGAGCAGTACTTC.

A word on this clonotype: The junction differs from germline at one of its ends, possibly a read error. The chain links TRBV12-3 or TRBV12-4 to TRBJ1-2; the match to TRBD1 covers 7 bases. This CDR3 comprises 13 residues. The CDR3 reads CASSPDRAIGSTF. The CDR3 nucleotides read TGTGCCAGCAGCCCTGACAGGGCTATTGGCTCCACCTTC.

In this sample, this clonotype turned up a few times. The V gene is TRBV5-1, the J gene TRBJ2-3; the D is unclear. The V end lost 4 bases, the J end lost 2 bases, and 8 bases lay between the germline ends. The germline CDR1 and CDR2 sequences are SGHRS and YFSETQ. The CDR3 length is 13 residues. The chain's CDR3 is CASSEYYTDTQYF. The CDR3 nucleotides are TGCGCCAGCAGCGAGTACTACACAGATACGCAGTATTTT.

This chain uses TRBV2 with TRBJ2-1; D may match TRBD1 or TRBD2 (6 bases each). Germline-derived CDR1 and CDR2 are SNHLY and FYNNEI. V dropped 4 bases and J dropped 0 bases, with 16 bases sitting between them. The CDR3 contains 17 residues. CDR3 in amino acids: CASSGGAGISSYNEQFF. The DNA of the CDR3 is TGTGCCAGCAGTGGGGGGGCGGGGATAAGCTCCTACAATGAGCAGTTCTTC.

This clonotype was seen only a few times. The V gene is TRBV6-6, the J gene TRBJ2-5; 7 bases align to TRBD1. The CDR3 consists of 16 residues. Trimming took 7 bases from V and 3 from J; bases not matched to a gene: 14. Germline CDR1 MNHNY, CDR2 SVGAGI (reference sequence). CDR3 loop: CASTSQGQGSKETQYF. The CDR3, as DNA: TGTGCCAGCACCTCACAGGGGCAGGGCAGTAAAGAGACCCAGTACTTC.

This rearrangement joins TRBV10-2 to TRBJ1-1; D gene uncertain. The CDR3 length is 13 residues. Germline V CDR1 and CDR2: WSHSY, SAAADI. The germline V and J ends were trimmed by 7 bases and 2 bases, with 11 bases remaining between them. The CDR3 DNA follows: TGCGCCAGCAAGAACGGGCAAAACACTGAAGCTTTCTTT. This encodes CASKNGQNTEAFF.

Only a few counts were recorded for this clonotype. The rearrangement uses TRBV7-8 and TRBJ2-5; D is possibly TRBD1 (6 bases). Germline V gives CDR1 SGHVS, CDR2 FQNEAQ. This CDR3 region has 16 residues. V was cut by 4 bases and J by 2 bases, with 17 bases left in between. The chain's CDR3 is CASSSRTASRQETQYF. DNA of the CDR3: TGTGCCAGCAGCTCCCGGACAGCCAGTAGACAAGAGACCCAGTACTTC.

This clonotype was detected only a few times. The chain has TRBV27 and TRBJ2-7; TRBD2 matches at 9 bases. The CDR3 runs to 16 residues. The trim removed 1 base at V and 2 bases at J, leaving 6 bases unmatched. Per germline, CDR1 MNHEY and CDR2 SMNVEV (reference sequence). CDR3 in DNA: TGTGCCAGCAGTTTATTAGGCGGGGGGGCCGCCTACGAGCAGTACTTC. Protein sequence: CASSLLGGGAAYEQYF.

V and J are TRBV14 and TRBJ2-3; 9 bases line up with TRBD1. CDR3 size: 15 residues. Germline-derived CDR1 and CDR2 are SGHDN and FVKESK. J was trimmed by 4 bases and V by 1 base; bases with no gene match: 3. For the CDR3, the DNA is TGTGCCAGCAGCCAAGTGAGACAGGGGGCAGATACGCAGTATTTT. It specifies CASSQVRQGADTQYF. The full variable domain, with the rest looked up from reference TRBV14 and TRBJ2-3, is EAGVTQFPSHSVIEKGQTVTLRCDPISGHDNLYWYRRVMGKEIKFLLHFVKESKQDESGMPNNRFLAERTGGTYSTLKVQPAELEDSGVYFCASSQVRQGADTQYFGPGTRLTVL.

This clonotype was counted only a few times. The genes are TRBV10-3 and TRBJ2-2, with D perhaps given as TRBD1 or TRBD2 (6 bases each). With 3 bases removed from V and 4 bases from J, the gap between germline ends came to 18 bases. Germline V CDR1 and CDR2: ENHRY, SYGVKD. The CDR3 covers 17 residues. CDR3 in amino acids: CAISDPRRGLGTGELFF. Here the CDR3 DNA reads TGTGCCATCAGTGACCCTCGCCGGGGGCTGGGCACCGGGGAGCTGTTTTTT.

The rearrangement joins TRBV10-3 to TRBJ2-1; D is unclear. Germline V gives CDR1 ENHRY, CDR2 SYGVKD. Trimming cost V 9 bases and J 7 bases, with 13 bases left between them. CDR3 length equals 12 residues. As DNA, the CDR3 is TGTGCCATGGCGTCCCTGGGGAATGAGCAGTTCTTC. Encoded protein: CAMASLGNEQFF.

The chain has TRBV2 and TRBJ1-6; weak D call: TRBD1 (6 bases). The ends were cut back, 7 bases at V and 7 bases at J, with 14 bases in the middle. Germline CDR1 is SNHLY and CDR2 is FYNNEI. The CDR3 spans 14 residues. The CDR3 nucleotides are TGTGCCAGCAACCCCGGGACATCCAATTCACCCCTCCACTTT. Translating it yields CASNPGTSNSPLHF.

This chain connects TRBV3-1 to TRBJ2-1, with 9 bases matching TRBD2. This CDR3 is built from 15 residues. Germline lookup yields CDR1 LGHDT and CDR2 YNNKEL (reference sequence). V lost 2 bases and J lost 8; bases outside the gene matches: 7. The CDR3 region has the DNA TGTGCCAGCAGCCAACTGGCGGGGGGGCGCGATGAGCAGTTCTTC. It encodes CASSQLAGGRDEQFF.

The V and J genes are TRBV7-9 and TRBJ1-2, with D uncertain. CDR3 length: 13 amino acids. The ends were cut back, 5 bases at V and 4 bases at J, with 11 bases in the middle. From germline, CDR1 is SEHNR and CDR2 FQNEAQ (reference sequence). CDR3 sequence reads: CASSADTSYGYTF. The CDR3 DNA reads as TGTGCCAGCAGCGCCGACACCAGCTATGGCTACACCTTC.

This clonotype was counted only a few times. CDR3 nucleotides: TGTGCCAGCAGGCGTGGGGCGGGGAAGACGCAGTATTTT. Translation gives CASRRGAGKTQYF. The chain couples TRBV6-5 to TRBJ2-3; tentatively, D is TRBD2 (6 bases). The germline CDR1 and CDR2 sequences are MNHEY and SVGAGI. V lost 6 bases, J lost 9 bases, and 16 bases lay in between. The CDR3 runs 13 residues.

The table lists this clonotype with a few counts. The chain combines TRBV20-1 with TRBJ2-3, with D uncertain. The germline V and J ends were trimmed by 6 bases and 2 bases, with 18 bases remaining between them. CDR1 and CDR2 (germline): DFQATT, SNEGSKA (reference sequence). The length of the CDR3 is 15 residues. The CDR3, as DNA: TGCAGTGCCCCAGCCCTGCAGGAATCCACAGATACGCAGTATTTT. Residues: CSAPALQESTDTQYF.

Of note for this clonotype: The junction departs from the called germline gene at one end, perhaps through a read error. The rearrangement links TRBV7-9 to TRBJ2-1; D possibly corresponds to TRBD2 (5 bases). This CDR3 has 13 amino acids. Per germline, CDR1 SEHNR and CDR2 FQNEAQ (reference sequence). The CDR3 is CANSRSLVDEQFF. In DNA form, the CDR3 reads TGTGCCAACAGCCGATCACTAGTCGATGAGCAGTTCTTC. Supplemented by reference TRBV7-9 and TRBJ2-1, the full variable domain reads DTGVSQNPRHKITKRGQNVTFRCDPISEHNRLYWYRQTLGQGPEFLTYFQNEAQLEKSRLLSDRFSAERPKGSFSTLEIQRTEQGDSAMYLCANSRSLVDEQFFGPGTRLTVL.

This clonotype was seen many times. V is TRBV12-3 or TRBV12-4 and J is TRBJ1-1; possible D gene TRBD1, 5 bases. The ends were cut back, 3 bases at V and 1 base at J, with 6 bases in the middle. The CDR3 sequence is 13 residues long. In nucleotides, the CDR3 is TGTGCCAGCAGTTTGGGGCCGAACACTGAAGCTTTCTTT. Translated: CASSLGPNTEAFF.

This clonotype has more than one count but fewer than ten. The chain couples TRBV27 to TRBJ2-7, with TRBD1 matching over 12 bases. Germline CDR1 and CDR2: MNHEY and SMNVEV (reference sequence). Trimming at V came to 4 bases and at J to 5 bases, leaving 6 bases not matched to a gene. This CDR3 region has 15 residues. CDR3 loop: CASSSPGQGANEQYF. The CDR3 DNA reads as TGTGCCAGCAGTTCGCCGGGACAGGGGGCGAACGAGCAGTACTTC.

The sample holds one count of this clonotype. The genes are TRBV7-2 and TRBJ2-3, with D tentatively TRBD1 (6 bases). The CDR3 contains 14 residues. Trimming cost V 4 bases and J 6 bases, with 14 bases left between them. CDR1 SGHTA and CDR2 FQGNSA come from the germline V gene. In DNA form, the CDR3 reads TGTGCCAGCAGCTCCGGACAGATCAGGGATACGCAGTATTTT. The encoded protein is CASSSGQIRDTQYF.

The rearrangement joins TRBV7-2 to TRBJ1-4; no clear D. V gave up 5 bases and J gave up 3 bases, with 13 bases separating them. CDR3 length: 15 residues. CDR1 and CDR2 (germline): SGHTA, FQGNSA. DNA of the CDR3: TGTGCCAGCAGCCCCGCCCGGCGGGCTAATGAAAAACTGTTTTTT. It translates to CASSPARRANEKLFF.

The table lists this clonotype with a few counts. J is TRBJ2-3 and V is TRBV7-9, with 7 bases matching TRBD1. Germline V gene lookup returns CDR1 SEHNR and CDR2 FQNEAQ (reference sequence). There are 14 residues in the CDR3. Trimming took 5 bases from V and 4 from J; bases not matched to a gene: 6. DNA for the CDR3: TGTGCCAGCAGCACGGACACAGGGGCAGATACGCAGTATTTT. Its protein product is CASSTDTGADTQYF.